This T cell receptor (beta chain) appears in the sequencing data of a study of T cell changes during pregnancy in multiple sclerosis. Assay used: immunoSEQ multiplex PCR; TCRdb lists only in-frame clones, some missing. The table records tens of thousands of clones, 92% of them present only once. The germline gives CDR1 SGHAT, CDR2 FQNNGV. This CDR3 has 14 amino acids. With 5 bases removed from V and 2 bases from J, the gap between germline ends came to 13 bases. This receptor was obtained from a female donor with multiple sclerosis, enrolled in a pregnancy study. The sequencing used CD4+ T cells from peripheral blood mononuclear cells, collected after pregnancy. The gene calls are TRBV11-2 and TRBJ2-7, with TRBD1 as a possible D gene (6 bases). The CDR3 is CASSLRTEPYEQYF. The CDR3 DNA sequence: TGTGCCAGCAGCCTTCGGACAGAGCCCTACGAGCAGTACTTC. Full variable domain (remainder filled in from reference TRBV11-2 and TRBJ2-7): EAGVAQSPRYKIIEKRQSVAFWCNPISGHATLYWYQQILGQGPKLLIQFQNNGVVDDSQLPKDRFSAERLKGVDSTLKIQPAKLEDSAVYLCASSLRTEPYEQYFGPGTRLTVT.